Included here is one T cell receptor (beta chain) sequence, with context. Its antigen remains unknown. V lost 6 bases and J lost 7, with 9 bases in between. The germline V gene encodes CDR1 DFQATT and CDR2 SNEGSKA (reference sequence). The CDR3 contains 10 residues. The PCR employed 60 Vbeta primers together with 13 Jbeta primers. Method: immunoSEQ multiplex PCR; TCRdb's copy keeps in-frame clones and lacks some. The sample carries about 110,000 clones, about 86% recorded once. The sample originates from a study of cytomegalovirus exposure and HLA in healthy donors. Overall study results and limits: Later, TCR association rates were found to vary by HLA locus, highest for DRB1 and lowest for HLA-C.

The clonotype was recovered from a woman in her 30s in good health and CMV-seronegative. Sequencing input: PBMCs. V is TRBV20-1 and J is TRBJ1-1; D is unresolved. This CDR3 is CSARRNEAFF. As DNA, the CDR3 is TGCAGTGCGAGGCGCAATGAAGCTTTCTTT.